These T cell receptor beta chains were read from a single sample in a study of cytomegalovirus exposure and HLA in healthy donors. Only in-frame clones appear in the TCRdb table, and some are missing; sequencing was by immunoSEQ multiplex PCR. The sample holds a few hundred thousand clones, around 90% seen once. Input material: PBMCs. The receptor source for this set is a woman in her twenties or thirties in good health and CMV-seronegative. The CDR3 runs from the conserved cysteine through the conserved F or W. Each record gives: D gene, J gene, clone size, V gene, CDR3 protein, CDR3 DNA. A D gene is named only where the DNA matches it firmly. Clone size appears in some rows only: once, few, many, or a class for an expanded clone.

TRBD1,TRBJ2-1,NA,TRBV19,CASRTGTGAYNEQFF,TGTGCCAGTAGAACCGGGACAGGAGCTTACAATGAGCAGTTCTTC
NA,TRBJ1-5,NA,TRBV15,CATSRDLGALQPQHF,TGTGCCACCAGCAGAGATCTGGGGGCCCTGCAGCCCCAGCATTTT
TRBD2,TRBJ2-1,NA,TRBV7-8,CASSSLAGSYNEQFF,TGTGCCAGCAGCTCCCTAGCGGGGAGTTACAATGAGCAGTTCTTC
NA,TRBJ1-1,NA,TRBV7-3,CASRTHMNTEAFF,TGTGCCAGCAGAACGCACATGAACACTGAAGCTTTCTTT
TRBD2,TRBJ2-3,NA,TRBV27,CASSGLAGVRDTQYF,TGTGCCAGCAGTGGACTAGCGGGAGTAAGGGATACGCAGTATTTT
TRBD2,TRBJ2-7,NA,TRBV27,CASSPPSSGRNSYEQYF,TGTGCCAGCAGTCCACCTTCTAGCGGGAGGAACTCCTACGAGCAGTACTTC
NA,TRBJ1-2,NA,TRBV18,CASSPNPDGYTF,TGTGCCAGCTCACCGAACCCGGATGGCTACACCTTC
TRBD1,TRBJ2-7,NA,TRBV15,CATSRGTGEQYF,TGTGCCACCAGCAGGGGGACAGGGGAGCAGTACTTC
TRBD2,TRBJ2-2,NA,TRBV6-1,CASSELAGGRGTGELFF,TGTGCCAGCAGTGAACTAGCGGGAGGGCGAGGCACCGGGGAGCTGTTTTTT
NA,TRBJ2-2,NA,TRBV14,CASSQLISNTGELFF,TGTGCCAGCAGCCAATTGATTTCGAACACCGGGGAGCTGTTTTTT
NA,TRBJ1-1,NA,TRBV5-6,CASSQFRYSGPRDTEAFF,TGTGCCAGCAGCCAATTTCGATACAGCGGTCCAAGGGACACTGAAGCTTTCTTT
TRBD2,TRBJ2-7,once,TRBV30,CAWRAAGAVEQYF,TGTGCCTGGAGGGCAGCGGGAGCAGTCGAGCAGTACTTC
TRBD2,TRBJ2-3,NA,TRBV7-8,CASSPLAGSATDTQYF,TGTGCCAGCAGCCCACTAGCGGGGAGCGCAACAGATACGCAGTATTTT
NA,TRBJ2-3,NA,TRBV7-2,CASSLGGYTDTQYF,TGTGCCAGCAGCTTAGGAGGCTACACAGATACGCAGTATTTT
NA,TRBJ1-1,NA,TRBV14,CASSAGLWTEAFF,TGTGCCAGCAGCGCCGGACTATGGACTGAAGCTTTCTTT
TRBD1,TRBJ1-1,NA,TRBV28,CASSPTGGPWNTEAFF,TGTGCCAGCAGTCCCACAGGGGGCCCTTGGAACACTGAAGCTTTCTTT
TRBD1,TRBJ2-2,NA,TRBV5-1,CASSLGQGKRGELFF,TGCGCCAGCAGCTTGGGACAGGGTAAACGCGGGGAGCTGTTTTTT
NA,TRBJ2-3,NA,TRBV28,CASSFDTQYF,TGTGCCAGCAGTTTTGATACGCAGTATTTT
TRBD1,TRBJ1-3,NA,TRBV29-1,CSVEDFTGGRGNTIYF,TGCAGCGTTGAAGATTTCACAGGGGGGCGAGGAAACACCATATATTTT
NA,TRBJ2-7,NA,TRBV29-1,CSVTTSSYEQYF,TGCAGCGTGACTACCAGCTCCTACGAGCAGTACTTC
NA,TRBJ2-2,NA,TRBV7-2,CASTWSGELFF,TGTGCCAGCACTTGGAGCGGGGAGCTGTTTTTT
NA,TRBJ2-7,NA,TRBV19,CASSYPGKYEQYF,TGTGCCAGTAGTTATCCAGGGAAATACGAGCAGTACTTC
NA,TRBJ1-2,few,TRBV10-3,CAIMEESYGYTF,TGTGCCATCATGGAGGAGAGCTATGGCTACACCTTC
NA,TRBJ2-7,NA,TRBV7-8,CASSLTGLYEQYF,TGTGCCAGCAGCTTAACAGGGTTGTACGAGCAGTACTTC
TRBD1,TRBJ2-4,NA,TRBV28,CASVDRAKNIQYF,TGTGCCAGCGTGGACAGGGCCAAAAACATTCAGTACTTC
NA,TRBJ2-7,NA,TRBV29-1,CSVLRDSSYEQYF,TGCAGCGTTTTACGGGATTCCTCCTACGAGCAGTACTTC
NA,TRBJ2-3,NA,TRBV29-1,CSVDAGPRTADTQYF,TGCAGCGTTGACGCTGGGCCTAGAACGGCAGATACGCAGTATTTT
NA,TRBJ2-1,NA,TRBV4-1,CASSQDKRLGGIDEQFF,TGCGCCAGCAGCCAAGATAAGCGACTAGGGGGGATTGATGAGCAGTTCTTC
NA,TRBJ1-3,NA,TRBV25-1,CASSGSWGSSGNTIYF,TGTGCCAGCAGTGGTTCCTGGGGGAGCTCTGGAAACACCATATATTTT
NA,TRBJ1-4,many,TRBV15,CATSRGKSGSRGEKLFF,TGTGCCACCAGCAGAGGAAAAAGTGGCTCGCGGGGAGAAAAACTGTTTTTT
TRBD2,TRBJ2-5,NA,TRBV27,CASSLGRAPQETQYF,TGTGCCAGCAGCCTCGGGAGGGCCCCCCAAGAGACCCAGTACTTC
TRBD1,TRBJ2-7,NA,TRBV2,CASSQTGGFGYEQYF,TGTGCCAGCAGCCAGACAGGGGGGTTTGGCTACGAGCAGTACTTC
NA,TRBJ2-7,NA,TRBV29-1,CSVRSEYEQYF,TGCAGCGTTCGTAGCGAATACGAGCAGTACTTC
TRBD1,TRBJ2-4,NA,TRBV19,CASSIWDRPSSIQYF,TGTGCCAGTAGTATTTGGGACAGGCCCAGCAGCATTCAGTACTTC
TRBD1,TRBJ2-7,few,TRBV6-6,CASSSGTGGNEQYF,TGTGCCAGCAGTTCTGGGACAGGGGGCAATGAGCAGTACTTC
NA,TRBJ2-2,NA,TRBV7-7,CASSLRANTGELFF,TGTGCCAGCAGCTTGAGGGCGAACACCGGGGAGCTGTTTTTT
NA,TRBJ2-7,NA,TRBV5-1,CASSLDGGVSEQYF,TGCGCCAGCAGCTTGGACGGCGGGGTATCCGAGCAGTACTTC
NA,TRBJ2-7,NA,TRBV11-2,CASSQGGAYEQYF,TGTGCCAGCAGCCAGGGCGGCGCCTACGAGCAGTACTTC